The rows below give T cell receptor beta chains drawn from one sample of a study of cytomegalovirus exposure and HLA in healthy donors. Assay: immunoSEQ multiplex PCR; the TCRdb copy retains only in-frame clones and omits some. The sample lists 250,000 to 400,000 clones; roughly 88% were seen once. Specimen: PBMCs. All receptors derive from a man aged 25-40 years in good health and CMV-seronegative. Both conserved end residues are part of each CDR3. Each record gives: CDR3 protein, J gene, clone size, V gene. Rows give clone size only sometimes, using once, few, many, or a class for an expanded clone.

CASSVGPGVSYEQYF TRBJ2-7 NA TRBV9
CASSISGGGYNEQFF TRBJ2-1 NA TRBV19
CASSQGQIDYNEQFF TRBJ2-1 NA TRBV16
CASSQDNLPSPEAFF TRBJ1-1 NA TRBV14
CASSLSGTDTQYF TRBJ2-3 few TRBV19
CASSQVIGGGLGNTIYF TRBJ1-3 NA TRBV4-1
CASSKTGGAGYTQYF TRBJ2-3 NA TRBV19
CASSPLTLKGPTEAFF TRBJ1-1 NA TRBV27
CASSLSTGYYGYTF TRBJ1-2 NA TRBV5-6
CASSLAVGAMGEKLFF TRBJ1-4 NA TRBV7-9
CASSLDRAGSYGYTF TRBJ1-2 NA TRBV5-1
CASSMGLVGFVSYEQYF TRBJ2-7 NA TRBV7-2
CASSLAGGPDTQYF TRBJ2-3 NA TRBV5-1
CASSGRDATNEKLFF TRBJ1-4 NA TRBV9
CASSPNRVSYEQYF TRBJ2-7 NA TRBV27
CASSLATGLTEAFF TRBJ1-1 NA TRBV5-1
CASMRGGLSQPQHF TRBJ1-5 NA TRBV6-1
CASSTPGGGTEAFF TRBJ1-1 NA TRBV5-1
CASSLRDRDNEQFF TRBJ2-1 NA TRBV7-8
CASSQAGQSLNYGYTF TRBJ1-2 NA TRBV4-1
CASSTGGAQYF TRBJ2-5 NA TRBV7-2
CASSLQGALNIQYF TRBJ2-4 NA TRBV5-4
CASTSQGEKLFF TRBJ1-4 once TRBV6-1
CASSRGAGETQYF TRBJ2-5 NA TRBV7-9
CASRKATFDRGNTGELFF TRBJ2-2 NA TRBV11-2
CASSYGPSAKNIQYF TRBJ2-4 NA TRBV6-5
CASSKGQGASWEQFF TRBJ2-1 NA TRBV4-2
CSVDPGASYGYTF TRBJ1-2 NA TRBV29-1
CASTVPGVGEAGANVLTF TRBJ2-6 NA TRBV19
CASSSYRGKLFEQYF TRBJ2-7 NA TRBV11-2